Listed here is a single T cell receptor (beta chain). The data stem from a study of blood T cell repertoires in COVID-19. Background on the study: The United States, Italy and Spain supplied acute and convalescent COVID-19 samples. Sample material is recorded as cDNA or gDNA derived from T cells, B-cell-depleted T cells, or PBMCs.

V was cut by 0 bases and J by 2 bases, with 10 bases left in between. The CDR3 length is 15 residues. Per the germline V gene, CDR1 is SGDLS and CDR2 is YYNGEE. As processed by the authors: Counts of nucleated cells, estimated from reference gene primer amplification, were obtained. The method was immunoSEQ multiplex PCR; TCRdb's version includes in-frame clones alone and lacks a portion of them. V and J calls and clone size follow that table, whereas D and trimming were derived from the DNA. The sample carries about 200,000 clones, approximately 84% recorded once. The source is a man older than 75 with acute or convalescent COVID-19. Sequencing used peripheral blood. V and J are TRBV9 and TRBJ2-3; no reliable D call. CDR3 loop: CASSVAVLDTDTQYF. The CDR3 nucleotides read TGTGCCAGCAGCGTAGCTGTGCTAGACACAGATACGCAGTATTTT.